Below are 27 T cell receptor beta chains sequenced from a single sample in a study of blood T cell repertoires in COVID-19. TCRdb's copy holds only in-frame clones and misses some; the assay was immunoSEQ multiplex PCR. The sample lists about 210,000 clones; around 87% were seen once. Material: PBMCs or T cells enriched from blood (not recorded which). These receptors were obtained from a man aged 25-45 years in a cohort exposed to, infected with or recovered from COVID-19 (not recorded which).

The CDR3 DNA follows: TGTGCCAGCACGGTGGCGGGACAGGGGGTCGGGGAGCAGTTCTTC. This translates into CASTVAGQGVGEQFF. The chain joins TRBV6-5 to TRBJ2-1, with 11 bases lining up with TRBD1. The CDR3 has 15 amino acids. The V and J ends lost 7 bases and 10 bases, in that order; junction bases with no gene match: 12. Germline-derived CDR1 and CDR2 are MNHEY and SVGAGI.

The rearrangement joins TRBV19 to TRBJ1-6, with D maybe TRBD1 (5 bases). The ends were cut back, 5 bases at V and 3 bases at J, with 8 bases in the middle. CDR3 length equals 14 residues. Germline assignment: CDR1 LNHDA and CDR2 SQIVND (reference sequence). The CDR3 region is CASSPGNYNSPLHF. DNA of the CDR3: TGTGCCAGTAGTCCAGGGAACTATAATTCACCCCTCCACTTT.

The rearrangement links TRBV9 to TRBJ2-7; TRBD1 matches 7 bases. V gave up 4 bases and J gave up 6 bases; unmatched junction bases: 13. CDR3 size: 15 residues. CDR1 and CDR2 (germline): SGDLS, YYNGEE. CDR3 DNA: TGTGCCAGCAGCCCCCGACAGGGTATGTCTACCGAGCAGTACTTC. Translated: CASSPRQGMSTEQYF. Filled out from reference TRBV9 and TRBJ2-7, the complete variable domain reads DSGVTQTPKHLITATGQRVTLRCSPRSGDLSVYWYQQSLDQGLQFLIQYYNGEERAKGNILERFSAQQFPDLHSELNLSSLELGDSALYFCASSPRQGMSTEQYFGPGTRLTVT.

The CDR3 spells CASSQETGRNTIYF. The CDR3 coding sequence is TGTGCCAGCAGCCAAGAGACAGGTAGAAACACCATATATTTT. The V call is TRBV3-1 (or the pseudogene TRBV3-2), the J call TRBJ1-3; D perhaps matches TRBD1 (6 bases). Trimming pared 0 bases from V and 5 bases from J, leaving 8 bases between. This CDR3 has 14 residues. From germline, CDR1 is LGHDT and CDR2 YNNKEL (reference sequence).

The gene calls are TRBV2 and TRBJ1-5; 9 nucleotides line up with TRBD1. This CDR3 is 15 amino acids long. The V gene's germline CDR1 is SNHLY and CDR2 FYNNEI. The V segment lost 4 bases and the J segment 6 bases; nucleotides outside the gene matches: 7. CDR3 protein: CASSAGGQGAQPQHF. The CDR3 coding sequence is TGTGCCAGCAGTGCCGGGGGACAGGGCGCTCAGCCCCAGCATTTT.

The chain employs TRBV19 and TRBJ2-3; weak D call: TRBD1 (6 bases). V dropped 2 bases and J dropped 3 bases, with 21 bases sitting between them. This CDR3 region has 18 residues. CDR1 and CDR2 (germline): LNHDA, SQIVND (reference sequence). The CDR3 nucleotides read TGTGCCAGTAGTATAAAATCCAGGGGCAGCCGCTATACAGATACGCAGTATTTT. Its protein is CASSIKSRGSRYTDTQYF. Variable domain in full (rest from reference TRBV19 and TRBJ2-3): DGGITQSPKYLFRKEGQNVTLSCEQNLNHDAMYWYRQDPGQGLRLIYYSQIVNDFQKGDIAEGYSVSREKKESFPLTVTSAQKNPTAFYLCASSIKSRGSRYTDTQYFGPGTRLTVL.

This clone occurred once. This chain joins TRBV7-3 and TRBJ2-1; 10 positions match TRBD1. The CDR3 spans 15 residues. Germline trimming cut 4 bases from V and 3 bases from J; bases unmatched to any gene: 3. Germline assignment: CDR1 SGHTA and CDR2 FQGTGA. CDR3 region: CASSSGTGDYNEQFF. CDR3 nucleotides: TGTGCCAGCAGCTCGGGGACAGGGGACTACAATGAGCAGTTCTTC.

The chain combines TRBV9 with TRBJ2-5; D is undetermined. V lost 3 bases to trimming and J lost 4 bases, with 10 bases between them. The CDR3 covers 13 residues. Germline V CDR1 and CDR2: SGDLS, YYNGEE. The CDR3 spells CASSGGLAETQYF. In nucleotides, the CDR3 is TGTGCCAGCAGCGGCGGTTTAGCAGAGACCCAGTACTTC.

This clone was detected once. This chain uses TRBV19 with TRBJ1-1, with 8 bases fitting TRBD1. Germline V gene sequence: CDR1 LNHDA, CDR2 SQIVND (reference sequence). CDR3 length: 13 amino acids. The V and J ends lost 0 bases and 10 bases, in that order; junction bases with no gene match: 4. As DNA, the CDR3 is TGTGCCAGTAGTATAGACGGACAGGGACCAGCTTTCTTT. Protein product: CASSIDGQGPAFF. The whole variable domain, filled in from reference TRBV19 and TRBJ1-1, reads DGGITQSPKYLFRKEGQNVTLSCEQNLNHDAMYWYRQDPGQGLRLIYYSQIVNDFQKGDIAEGYSVSREKKESFPLTVTSAQKNPTAFYLCASSIDGQGPAFFGQGTRLTVV.

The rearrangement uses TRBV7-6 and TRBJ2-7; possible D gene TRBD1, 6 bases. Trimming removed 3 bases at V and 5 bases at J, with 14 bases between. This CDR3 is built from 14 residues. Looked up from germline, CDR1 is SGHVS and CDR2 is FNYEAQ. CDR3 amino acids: CASSFTQGTHEQYF. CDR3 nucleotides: TGTGCCAGCAGCTTTACACAGGGAACCCACGAGCAGTACTTC.

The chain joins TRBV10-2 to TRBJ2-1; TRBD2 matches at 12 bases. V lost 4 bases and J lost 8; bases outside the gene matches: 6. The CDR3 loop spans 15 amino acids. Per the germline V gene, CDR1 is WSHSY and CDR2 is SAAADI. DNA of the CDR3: TGCGCCAGCAGTGGGACTAGCGGGAAAATCTATGAGCAGTTCTTC. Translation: CASSGTSGKIYEQFF.

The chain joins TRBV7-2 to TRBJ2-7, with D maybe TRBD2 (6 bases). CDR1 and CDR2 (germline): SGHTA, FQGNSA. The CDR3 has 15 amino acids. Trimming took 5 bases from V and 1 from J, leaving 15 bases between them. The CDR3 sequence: CASSPGVAVSYEQYF. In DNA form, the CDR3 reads TGTGCCAGCAGCCCCGGGGTAGCGGTTTCCTACGAGCAGTACTTC.

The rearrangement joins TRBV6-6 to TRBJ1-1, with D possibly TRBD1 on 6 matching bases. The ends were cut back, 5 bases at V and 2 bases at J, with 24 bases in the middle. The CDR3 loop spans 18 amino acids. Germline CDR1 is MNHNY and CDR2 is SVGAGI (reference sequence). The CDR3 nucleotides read TGTGCCAGCAGTCAAATTTCAAATCCGGGACACCGAAACACTGAAGCTTTCTTT. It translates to CASSQISNPGHRNTEAFF.

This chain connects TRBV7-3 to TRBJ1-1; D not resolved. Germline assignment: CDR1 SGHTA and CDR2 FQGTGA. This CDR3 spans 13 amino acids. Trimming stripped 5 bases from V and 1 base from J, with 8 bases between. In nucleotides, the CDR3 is TGTGCCAGCAGCCCAGACAAGAACACTGAAGCTTTCTTT. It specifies CASSPDKNTEAFF.

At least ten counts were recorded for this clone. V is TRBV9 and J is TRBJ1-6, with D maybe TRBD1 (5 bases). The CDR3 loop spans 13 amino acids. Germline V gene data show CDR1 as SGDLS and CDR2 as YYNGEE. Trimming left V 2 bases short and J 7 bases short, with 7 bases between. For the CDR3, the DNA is TGTGCCAGCAGCGTGACAGACAATTCACCCCTCCACTTT. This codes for CASSVTDNSPLHF.

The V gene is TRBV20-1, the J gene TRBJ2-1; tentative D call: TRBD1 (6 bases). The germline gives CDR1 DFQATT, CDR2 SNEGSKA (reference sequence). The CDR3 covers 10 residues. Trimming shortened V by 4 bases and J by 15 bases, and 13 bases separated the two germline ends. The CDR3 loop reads CSATRTDWFF. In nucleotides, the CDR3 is TGCAGTGCTACACGGACAGATTGGTTCTTC.

CDR3 amino acids: CASSVRSTDTQYF. The CDR3 DNA follows: TGTGCCAGCAGCGTGCGGAGCACAGATACGCAGTATTTT. The chain combines TRBV9 with TRBJ2-3; no clear D. Germline V CDR1 and CDR2: SGDLS, YYNGEE. The CDR3 contains 13 residues. The ends were cut back, 2 bases at V and 0 bases at J, with 4 bases in the middle.

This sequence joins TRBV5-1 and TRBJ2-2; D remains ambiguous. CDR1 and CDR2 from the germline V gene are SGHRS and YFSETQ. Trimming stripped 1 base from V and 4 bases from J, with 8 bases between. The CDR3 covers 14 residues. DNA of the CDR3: TGCGCCAGCAGCTTGAGTCAGTCCACCGGGGAGCTGTTTTTT. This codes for CASSLSQSTGELFF.

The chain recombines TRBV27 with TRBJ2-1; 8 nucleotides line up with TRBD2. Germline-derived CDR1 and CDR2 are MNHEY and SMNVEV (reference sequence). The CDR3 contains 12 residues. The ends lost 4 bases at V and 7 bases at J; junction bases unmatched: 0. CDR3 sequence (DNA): TGTGCCAGCAGTTCTAGCGGGAATGAGCAGTTCTTC. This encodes CASSSSGNEQFF.

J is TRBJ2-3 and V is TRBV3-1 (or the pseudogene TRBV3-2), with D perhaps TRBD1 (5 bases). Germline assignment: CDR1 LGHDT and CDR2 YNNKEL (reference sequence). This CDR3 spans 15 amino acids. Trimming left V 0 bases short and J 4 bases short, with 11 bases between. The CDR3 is CASSQEVGVADTQYF. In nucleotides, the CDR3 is TGTGCCAGCAGCCAAGAAGTAGGGGTCGCAGATACGCAGTATTTT.

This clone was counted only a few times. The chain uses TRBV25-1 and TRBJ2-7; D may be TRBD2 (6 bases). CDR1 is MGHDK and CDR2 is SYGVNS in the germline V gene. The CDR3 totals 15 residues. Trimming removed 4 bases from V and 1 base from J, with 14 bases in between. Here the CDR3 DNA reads TGTGCCAGCAGTGGTCCCGGGGGTTATTCCTACGAGCAGTACTTC. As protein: CASSGPGGYSYEQYF.

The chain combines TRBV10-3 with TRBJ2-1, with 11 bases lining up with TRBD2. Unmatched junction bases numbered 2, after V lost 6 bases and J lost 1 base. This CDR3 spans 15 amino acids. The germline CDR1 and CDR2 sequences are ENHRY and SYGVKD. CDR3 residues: CAIRGLAESYNEQFF. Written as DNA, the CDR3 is TGTGCCATCAGGGGACTAGCGGAGTCCTACAATGAGCAGTTCTTC.

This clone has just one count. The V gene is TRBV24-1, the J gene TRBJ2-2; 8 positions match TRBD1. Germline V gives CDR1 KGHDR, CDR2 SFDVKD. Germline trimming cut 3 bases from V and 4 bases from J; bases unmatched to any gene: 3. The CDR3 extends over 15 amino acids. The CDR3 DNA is TGTGCCACCAGTGATGGACAGGGTTTCACCGGGGAGCTGTTTTTT. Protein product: CATSDGQGFTGELFF.

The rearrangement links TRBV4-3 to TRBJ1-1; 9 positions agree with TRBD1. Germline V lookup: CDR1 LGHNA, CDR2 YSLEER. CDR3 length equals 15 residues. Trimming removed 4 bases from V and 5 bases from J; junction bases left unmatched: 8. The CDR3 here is CASSRVGQGKTEAFF. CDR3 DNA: TGCGCCAGCAGCCGAGTAGGACAGGGGAAGACTGAAGCTTTCTTT.

The CDR3 spells CASSRLVAGVVDTQYF. The CDR3 bases are TGTGCCAGCTCGCGTCTCGTAGCGGGAGTTGTGGATACGCAGTATTTT. J is TRBJ2-3 and V is TRBV18; 9 bases line up with TRBD2. The J segment lost 6 bases and the V segment lost 6 bases, leaving 13 bases of the junction unmatched. This CDR3 region has 16 residues. The germline gives CDR1 KGHSH, CDR2 LQKENI.

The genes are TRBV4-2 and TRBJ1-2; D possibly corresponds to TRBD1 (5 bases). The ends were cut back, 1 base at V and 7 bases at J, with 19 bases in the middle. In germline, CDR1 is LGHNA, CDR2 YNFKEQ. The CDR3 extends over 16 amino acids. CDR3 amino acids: CASSQAVGGISSGYTF. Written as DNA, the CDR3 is TGTGCCAGCAGCCAAGCAGTCGGGGGGATCAGTAGTGGCTACACCTTC.

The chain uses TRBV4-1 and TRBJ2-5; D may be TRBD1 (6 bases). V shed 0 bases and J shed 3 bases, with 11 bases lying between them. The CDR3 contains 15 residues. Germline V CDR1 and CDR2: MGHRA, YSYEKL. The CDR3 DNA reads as TGCGCCAGCAGCCAAGACTGGGGGCAGAAAGAGACCCAGTACTTC. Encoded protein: CASSQDWGQKETQYF.